The clone carrying this T cell receptor (beta chain) was detected only once. No antigen is known for it. Cells were stimulated nonspecifically with anti-CD3/anti-CD28 magnetic beads. Responding CD4+ T cells were sorted by upregulation of both CD40 ligand and CD69. Donors had CD4+ T cell counts above 400 cells/uL and were CMV-seropositive. The source of the sample is a study of persistence of HIV-infected CD4 T cells. Germline V gene lookup returns CDR1 SGHNT and CDR2 YYREEE (reference sequence). CDR3 length: 14 residues. Trimming stripped 0 bases from V and 2 bases from J, with 9 bases between. This was the immunoSEQ version 4 assay in survey mode. Assay used: immunoSEQ multiplex PCR; TCRdb lists only in-frame clones, some missing. The sample lists tens of thousands of clones; 80% to 90% were seen once. The study, taken as a whole, reports: TCR oligoclonality correlated with proviral oligoclonality in the same sorted populations. Antigen-responding cells were enriched for degenerate expanded CDR3beta sequences.

This sample comprised CD4+ T cells sorted from PBMCs after approximately 20-hour stimulation, obtained from a patient who received antiretroviral therapy. The chain couples TRBV5-4 to TRBJ2-7, with D perhaps matching TRBD1 (6 bases). This sequence originates from an adult woman with HIV who was CMV-seropositive. The chain's CDR3 is CASSLDRAPYEQYF. The CDR3 DNA reads TGTGCCAGCAGCTTGGACAGGGCCCCCTACGAGCAGTACTTC.